The sequence of this T cell receptor beta chain was determined in a study of shared clonotypes between healthy human individuals. This clone appeared a single time. In the authors' workflow: Sequence data from immunoSEQ were junction-only and lacked quality scores; consequently, filtering differed. Sequencing used immunoSEQ multiplex PCR; TCRdb keeps in-frame clones, though not all of them. V and J calls and clone size are those listed in that table; D and trimming were worked out from the DNA. The sample shows about 2.1 million clones, around 93% of them seen only once. The V end lost 6 bases, the J end lost 5 bases, and 17 bases lay between the germline ends. This CDR3 is 15 amino acids long. The V gene's germline CDR1 is SEHNR and CDR2 FQNEAQ (reference sequence). Naive CD8 cells lacked CD45RO, underwent positive selection for CCR7 and left out terminally differentiated effector memory CD45RA+ cells.

This TCR derives from a man aged 18 to 35 in good health. Some clones in this sample may be carry-over from other donors' samples. The material sequenced was naive CD8+ T cells from PBMCs. The chain employs TRBV7-9 and TRBJ2-1, with D possibly TRBD2 on 7 matching bases. CDR3 loop: CASRTSGDINNEQFF. The CDR3 DNA reads TGTGCCAGCAGGACCAGCGGGGACATTAACAATGAGCAGTTCTTC. Based on the CDR3 plus reference TRBV7-9 and TRBJ2-1, the full variable domain is DTGVSQNPRHKITKRGQNVTFRCDPISEHNRLYWYRQTLGQGPEFLTYFQNEAQLEKSRLLSDRFSAERPKGSFSTLEIQRTEQGDSAMYLCASRTSGDINNEQFFGPGTRLTVL.